Each of the 15 T cell receptor beta chains below was sequenced from the same sample in a study of blood T cell repertoires in COVID-19. Libraries were prepared by immunoSEQ multiplex PCR; TCRdb keeps only in-frame clonotypes and omits some of them. In the table there are about 300,000 clones, 85% to 90% of which are singletons. The sample was PBMCs or T cells enriched from blood (not recorded which). Source of these receptors: a woman aged 18-29 years who had recovered from COVID-19.

This chain connects TRBV7-9 to TRBJ2-1; tentative D call: TRBD1 (7 bases). CDR1 SEHNR and CDR2 FQNEAQ come from the germline V gene (reference sequence). CDR3 length: 15 residues. With 5 bases removed from V and 5 bases from J, the gap between germline ends came to 16 bases. Written as DNA, the CDR3 is TGTGCCAGCAGCCGGGGGACAGTTATCGACAATGAGCAGTTCTTC. Its protein is CASSRGTVIDNEQFF.

The chain recombines TRBV18 with TRBJ1-2; D gene uncertain. The germline gives CDR1 KGHSH, CDR2 LQKENI. Trimming took off 2 bases at V and 5 bases at J, with 24 bases between the two ends. The CDR3 extends over 18 amino acids. This CDR3 reads CASSPSTMTKVSEYGYTF. The DNA for the CDR3 is TGTGCCAGCTCACCATCAACCATGACAAAGGTGTCGGAATATGGCTACACCTTC.

This CDR3 is CASSDESEAFF. CDR3 bases: TGCGCCAGCAGTGACGAGAGTGAAGCTTTCTTT. V and J are TRBV10-2 and TRBJ1-1; D gene uncertain. V dropped 3 bases and J dropped 7 bases, with 6 bases sitting between them. In germline, CDR1 is WSHSY, CDR2 SAAADI. The CDR3 contains 11 residues.

This clone occurred a few times. The gene calls are TRBV3-1 (or the pseudogene TRBV3-2) and TRBJ2-4; the D is unclear. The V end was cut by 1 base, the J end by 7 bases, with 8 bases between. The CDR3 consists of 13 residues. Per the germline V gene, CDR1 is LGHDT and CDR2 is YNNKEL (reference sequence). The CDR3 nucleotides are TGTGCCAGCAGCCAAGGGCTCTTGAACATTCAGTACTTC. Amino acids: CASSQGLLNIQYF.

The gene calls are TRBV24-1 and TRBJ2-3; no definite D call. The CDR3 extends over 14 amino acids. The V gene's germline CDR1 is KGHDR and CDR2 SFDVKD. With 1 base removed from V and 3 bases from J, the gap between germline ends came to 7 bases. The CDR3 region has the DNA TGTGCCACCAGTGATTTAGCCATTACAGATACGCAGTATTTT. Its translation: CATSDLAITDTQYF.

This rearrangement joins TRBV12-3 or TRBV12-4 to TRBJ1-5, with no clear D. The CDR3 is 13 residues long. V was cut by 6 bases and J by 6 bases, with 12 bases left in between. The CDR3 sequence is CASSPSAAQPQHF. The CDR3 nucleotides are TGTGCCAGCAGCCCTAGTGCAGCTCAGCCCCAGCATTTT.

The rearrangement uses TRBV28 and TRBJ2-1; TRBD2 matches 12 bases. CDR3 length: 19 residues. The germline V gene has CDR1 MDHEN and CDR2 SYDVKM. V lost 5 bases, J lost 5 bases, and 16 bases stayed unmatched. CDR3 DNA: TGTGCCAGCAGTCCTTCCCTCTTTCTAGCGGGAGGGATGGACAATGAGCAGTTCTTC. Its protein product is CASSPSLFLAGGMDNEQFF.

The chain carries TRBV11-2 and TRBJ1-6; maybe TRBD1 (6 bases). The CDR3 is 15 amino acids. Germline CDR1 SGHAT, CDR2 FQNNGV. With 10 bases removed from V and 5 bases from J, the gap between germline ends came to 18 bases. CDR3 residues: CATQQHAGDNSPLHF. The DNA of the CDR3 is TGTGCCACTCAGCAGCATGCAGGGGATAATTCACCCCTCCACTTT.

This chain joins TRBV19 and TRBJ2-5; D possibly corresponds to TRBD2 (6 bases). The CDR3 extends over 16 amino acids. CDR1 is LNHDA and CDR2 is SQIVND in the germline V gene (reference sequence). V lost 3 bases and J 3 bases, leaving 17 bases between the germline ends. CDR3 amino acids: CASSIGGRGGEETQYF. CDR3 in DNA: TGTGCCAGTAGTATTGGGGGTAGGGGCGGGGAAGAGACCCAGTACTTC.

This clone was detected a few times. The chain combines TRBV19 with TRBJ1-5; 7 positions match TRBD1. The junction had 19 bases not matched to a gene; V was cut back by 3 bases and J by 2 bases. The germline CDR1 and CDR2 sequences are LNHDA and SQIVND (reference sequence). The CDR3 extends over 20 amino acids. CDR3 amino acids: CASSISSVVGQVGGNQPQHF. The CDR3 DNA sequence: TGTGCCAGTAGTATTAGTTCTGTTGTAGGACAGGTAGGAGGCAATCAGCCCCAGCATTTT.

V is TRBV24-1 and J is TRBJ1-2; D not resolved. V was pared by 1 base and J by 7 bases, with 9 bases between. CDR3 length: 13 amino acids. Germline V gene sequence: CDR1 KGHDR, CDR2 SFDVKD. The DNA of the CDR3 is TGTGCCACCAGTGATTTCCGCGGGGTTGGCTACACCTTC. Protein sequence: CATSDFRGVGYTF.

This clone was found once. The CDR3 nucleotides read TGCGCCAGCAGCCAAGATCTTAGCACTGAAGCTTTCTTT. Encoded protein: CASSQDLSTEAFF. The chain recombines TRBV4-1 with TRBJ1-1; D uncertain. The V end was cut by 0 bases, the J end by 4 bases, with 6 bases between. The germline gives CDR1 MGHRA, CDR2 YSYEKL. The CDR3 length is 13 residues.

The J gene is TRBJ1-1, the V gene TRBV19, with D possibly being TRBD1 (5 bases). The length of the CDR3 is 14 residues. Germline CDR1 is LNHDA and CDR2 is SQIVND (reference sequence). V was clipped by 3 bases and J by 1 base, with 9 bases between them. The CDR3 DNA reads as TGTGCCAGTAGTATTGGACATGGGAACACTGAAGCTTTCTTT. It yields the protein CASSIGHGNTEAFF.

CDR3 in amino acids: CASSEGRTMNYGYTF. The CDR3, as DNA: TGTGCCAGCAGTGAAGGACGGACAATGAACTATGGCTACACCTTC. J is TRBJ1-2 and V is TRBV2; TRBD1 might be the D (5 bases). The ends were cut back, 1 base at V and 2 bases at J, with 11 bases in the middle. CDR1 and CDR2 from the germline V gene are SNHLY and FYNNEI. This CDR3 is built from 15 residues.

The rearrangement links TRBV5-6 to TRBJ1-5; 10 nucleotides align to TRBD1. CDR1 and CDR2 from the germline V gene are SGHDT and YYEEEE. The V gene end was trimmed by 4 bases and the J gene end by 4 bases; junction bases not matched to a gene: 5. The CDR3 runs to 15 residues. The CDR3 reads CASSVGQGVNQPQHF. The CDR3 DNA is TGTGCCAGCAGCGTTGGACAGGGGGTTAATCAGCCCCAGCATTTT.